Following are 3 T cell receptor beta chains from one sample sequenced in a study of T cell repertoires in ileal Crohn's disease. This sample's time point: proximal margin of the surgical specimen (macroscopically non-inflamed). Using immunoSEQ multiplex PCR, the repertoire was profiled, and TCRdb retains in-frame clones only, with some absent. Among 4,500 to 6,500 clones, roughly four fifths were seen once, and the ten largest hold almost 6.5%. Source material: ileal tissue. These receptors all stem from an adult with Crohn's disease.

The V gene is TRBV7-2, the J gene TRBJ1-3; no clear D. This CDR3 contains 17 residues. V was clipped by 1 base and J by 0 bases, with 13 bases between them. Per the germline V gene, CDR1 is SGHTA and CDR2 is FQGNSA. For the CDR3, the DNA is TGTGCCAGCAGCTTAGGCGGCGGTCCTTTCTCTGGAAACACCATATATTTT. Protein: CASSLGGGPFSGNTIYF.

The rearrangement links TRBV11-2 to TRBJ2-7; 9 positions match TRBD1. CDR1 is SGHAT and CDR2 is FQNNGV in the germline V gene. CDR3 length: 15 amino acids. Unmatched junction bases numbered 9, after V lost 4 bases and J lost 5 bases. CDR3 DNA sequence: TGTGCCAGCAGCTCCCGGGACAGGGAAATCCACGAGCAGTACTTC. This gives the protein CASSSRDREIHEQYF.

The V gene is TRBV28, the J gene TRBJ1-4; the D is unclear. The V and J ends lost 3 bases and 5 bases respectively, with 10 bases between them. CDR1 is MDHEN and CDR2 is SYDVKM in the germline V gene. This CDR3 comprises 14 residues. The CDR3 DNA reads TGTGCCAGCAGTTTGTCCGGTCGGAATGAAAAACTGTTTTTT. It encodes CASSLSGRNEKLFF. Variable domain in full (rest from reference TRBV28 and TRBJ1-4): DVKVTQSSRYLVKRTGEKVFLECVQDMDHENMFWYRQDPGLGLRLIYFSYDVKMKEKGDIPEGYSVSREKKERFSLILESASTNQTSMYLCASSLSGRNEKLFFGSGTQLSVL.